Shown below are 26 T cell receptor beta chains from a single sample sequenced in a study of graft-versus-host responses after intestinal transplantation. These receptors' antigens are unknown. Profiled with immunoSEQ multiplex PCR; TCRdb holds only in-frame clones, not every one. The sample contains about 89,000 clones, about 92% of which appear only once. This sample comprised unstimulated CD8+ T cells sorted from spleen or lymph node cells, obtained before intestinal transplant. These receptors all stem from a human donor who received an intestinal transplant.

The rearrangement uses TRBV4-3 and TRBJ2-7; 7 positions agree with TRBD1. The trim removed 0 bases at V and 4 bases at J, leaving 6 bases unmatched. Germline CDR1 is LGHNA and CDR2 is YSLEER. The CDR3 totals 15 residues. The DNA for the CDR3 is TGCGCCAGCAGCCAAGATCGAGACAGGGTGTACGAGCAGTACTTC. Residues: CASSQDRDRVYEQYF.

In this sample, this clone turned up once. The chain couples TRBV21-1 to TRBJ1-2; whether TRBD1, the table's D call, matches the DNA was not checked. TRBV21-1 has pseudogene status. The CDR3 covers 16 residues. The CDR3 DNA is TGTGCCAGCAGCAAAGTTGCGGACAGGGCCCTCTATGGCTACACCTTC. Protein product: CASSKVADRALYGYTF.

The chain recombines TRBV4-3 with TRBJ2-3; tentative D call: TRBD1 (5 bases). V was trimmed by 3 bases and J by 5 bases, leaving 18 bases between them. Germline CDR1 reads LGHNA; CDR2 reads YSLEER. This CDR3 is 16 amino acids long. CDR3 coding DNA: TGCGCCAGCAGCCAGAATATTAGGGGCATGGGAGATACGCAGTATTTT. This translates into CASSQNIRGMGDTQYF.

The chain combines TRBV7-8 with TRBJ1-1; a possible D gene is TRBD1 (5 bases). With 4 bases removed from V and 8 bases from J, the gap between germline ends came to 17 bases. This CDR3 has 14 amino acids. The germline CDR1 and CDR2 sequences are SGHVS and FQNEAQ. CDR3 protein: CASSSGGGGSEAFF. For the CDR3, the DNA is TGTGCCAGCAGCTCCGGGGGGGGAGGGAGCGAAGCTTTCTTT.

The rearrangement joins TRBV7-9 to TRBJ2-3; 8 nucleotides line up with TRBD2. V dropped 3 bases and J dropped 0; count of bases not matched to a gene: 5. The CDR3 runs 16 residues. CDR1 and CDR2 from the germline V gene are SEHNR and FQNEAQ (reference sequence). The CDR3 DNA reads TGTGCCAGCAGCTTCCACCCTAGCGGGAGCACAGATACGCAGTATTTT. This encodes CASSFHPSGSTDTQYF.

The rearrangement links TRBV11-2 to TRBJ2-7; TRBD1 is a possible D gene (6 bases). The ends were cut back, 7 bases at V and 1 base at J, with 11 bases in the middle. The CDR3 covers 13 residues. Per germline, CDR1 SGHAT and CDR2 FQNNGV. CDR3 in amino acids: CASKGDKSYEQYF. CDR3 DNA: TGTGCCAGCAAGGGGGACAAATCCTACGAGCAGTACTTC.

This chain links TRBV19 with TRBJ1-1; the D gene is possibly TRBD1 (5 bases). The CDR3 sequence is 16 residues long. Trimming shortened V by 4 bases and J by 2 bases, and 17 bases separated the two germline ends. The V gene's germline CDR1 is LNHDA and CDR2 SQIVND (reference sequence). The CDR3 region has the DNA TGTGCCAGTAGTACCCACCTCGGGGGAGGAAACACTGAAGCTTTCTTT. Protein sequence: CASSTHLGGGNTEAFF.

This CDR3 reads CASSRLADHYEQYF. DNA of the CDR3: TGTGCCAGCAGTCGACTAGCGGACCACTACGAGCAGTACTTC. The rearrangement uses TRBV27 and TRBJ2-7, with 9 nucleotides matching TRBD2. Per the germline V gene, CDR1 is MNHEY and CDR2 is SMNVEV (reference sequence). This CDR3 spans 14 amino acids. Trimming cost V 5 bases and J 3 bases; bases outside gene matches: 5.

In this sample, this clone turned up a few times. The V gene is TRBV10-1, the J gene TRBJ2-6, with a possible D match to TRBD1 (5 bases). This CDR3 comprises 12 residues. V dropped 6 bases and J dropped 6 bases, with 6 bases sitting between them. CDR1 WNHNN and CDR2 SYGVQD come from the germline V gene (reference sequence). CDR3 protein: CASRGQANVLTF. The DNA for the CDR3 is TGCGCCAGCAGAGGACAGGCCAACGTCCTGACTTTC.

CDR3 sequence (DNA): TGTGCCAGCAGGACCGGGACTAGCAACACAGATACGCAGTATTTT. This translates into CASRTGTSNTDTQYF. The V and J genes are TRBV27 and TRBJ2-3, with 9 bases identical to TRBD2. This CDR3 region has 15 residues. V lost 6 bases and J lost 2; bases outside the gene matches: 6. The germline V gene has CDR1 MNHEY and CDR2 SMNVEV (reference sequence).

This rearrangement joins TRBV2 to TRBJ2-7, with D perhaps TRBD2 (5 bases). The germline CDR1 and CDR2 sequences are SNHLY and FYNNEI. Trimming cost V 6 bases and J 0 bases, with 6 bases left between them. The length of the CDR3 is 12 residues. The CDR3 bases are TGTGCCAGCAGCGGGATCTCCTACGAGCAGTACTTC. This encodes CASSGISYEQYF.

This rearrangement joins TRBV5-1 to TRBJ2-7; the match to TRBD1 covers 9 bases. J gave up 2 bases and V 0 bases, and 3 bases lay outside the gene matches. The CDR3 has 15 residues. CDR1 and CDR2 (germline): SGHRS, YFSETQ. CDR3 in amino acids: CASSLAGDRAYEQYF. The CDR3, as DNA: TGCGCCAGCAGCTTGGCCGGGGACAGGGCCTACGAGCAGTACTTC.

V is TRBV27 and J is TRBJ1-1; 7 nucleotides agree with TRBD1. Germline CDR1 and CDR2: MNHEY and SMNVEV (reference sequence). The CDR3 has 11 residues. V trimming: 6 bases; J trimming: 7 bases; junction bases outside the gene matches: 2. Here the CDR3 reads CASRGTDEAFF. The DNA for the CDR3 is TGTGCCAGCAGGGGGACAGATGAAGCTTTCTTT.

CDR3 bases: TGCGCCAGCAGCCAAGGAGGACTAGCGGAGGGCGAGCAGTACTTC. Translating it yields CASSQGGLAEGEQYF. The chain joins TRBV4-3 to TRBJ2-7; 10 positions match TRBD2. Germline-derived CDR1 and CDR2 are LGHNA and YSLEER. With V trimmed by 1 base and J by 6 bases, 6 bases remained unmatched. CDR3 length: 15 residues.

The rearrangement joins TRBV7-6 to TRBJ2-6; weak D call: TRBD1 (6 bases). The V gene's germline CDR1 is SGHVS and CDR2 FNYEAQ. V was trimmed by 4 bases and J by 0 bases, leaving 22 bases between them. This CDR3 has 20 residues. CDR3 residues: CASSSTLPPRDISGANVLTF. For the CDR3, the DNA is TGTGCCAGCAGCTCGACCCTACCGCCCCGGGACATCTCTGGGGCCAACGTCCTGACTTTC.

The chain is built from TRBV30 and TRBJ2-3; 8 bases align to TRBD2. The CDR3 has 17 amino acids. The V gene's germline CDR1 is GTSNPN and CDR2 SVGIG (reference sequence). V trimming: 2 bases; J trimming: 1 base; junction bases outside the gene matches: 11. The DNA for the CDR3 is TGTGCCTGGAGTTGGAATGACGGGGGGGTGGGCACAGATACGCAGTATTTT. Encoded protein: CAWSWNDGGVGTDTQYF.

The CDR3: CASSYEKRDQPQHF. The CDR3 coding sequence is TGTGCCAGCAGTTATGAAAAGAGGGATCAGCCCCAGCATTTT. J is TRBJ1-5 and V is TRBV6-5; no firm D call. From germline, CDR1 is MNHEY and CDR2 SVGAGI. This CDR3 has 14 residues. V was pared by 3 bases and J by 5 bases, with 11 bases between.

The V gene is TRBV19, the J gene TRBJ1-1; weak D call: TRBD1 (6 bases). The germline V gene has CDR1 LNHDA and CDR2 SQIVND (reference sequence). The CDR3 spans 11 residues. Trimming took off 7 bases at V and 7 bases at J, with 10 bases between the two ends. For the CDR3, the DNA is TGTGCCAGTAAGGGGGGGGGTGAAGCTTTCTTT. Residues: CASKGGGEAFF.

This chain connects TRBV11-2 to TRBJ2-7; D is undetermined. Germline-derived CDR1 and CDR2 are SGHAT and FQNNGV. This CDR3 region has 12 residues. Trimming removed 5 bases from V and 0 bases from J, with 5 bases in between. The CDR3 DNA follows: TGTGCCAGCAGCCAATCCTCCTACGAGCAGTACTTC. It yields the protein CASSQSSYEQYF. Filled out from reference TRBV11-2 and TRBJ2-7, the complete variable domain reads EAGVAQSPRYKIIEKRQSVAFWCNPISGHATLYWYQQILGQGPKLLIQFQNNGVVDDSQLPKDRFSAERLKGVDSTLKIQPAKLEDSAVYLCASSQSSYEQYFGPGTRLTVT.

Here the CDR3 reads CASSPRDRNDGELFF. CDR3 DNA sequence: TGTGCCAGCTCACCCCGGGACAGGAATGACGGGGAGCTGTTTTTT. The chain joins TRBV18 to TRBJ2-2; 8 bases are shared with TRBD1. J gave up 7 bases and V 3 bases, and 7 bases lay outside the gene matches. CDR3 length equals 15 residues. The germline gives CDR1 KGHSH, CDR2 LQKENI.

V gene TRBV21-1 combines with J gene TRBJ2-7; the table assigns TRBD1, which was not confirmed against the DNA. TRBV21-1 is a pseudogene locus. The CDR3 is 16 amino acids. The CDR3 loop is CASSTGGQGSCYEQYF. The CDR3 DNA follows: TGTGCCAGCAGCACCGGGGGACAGGGGAGCTGCTACGAGCAGTACTTC.

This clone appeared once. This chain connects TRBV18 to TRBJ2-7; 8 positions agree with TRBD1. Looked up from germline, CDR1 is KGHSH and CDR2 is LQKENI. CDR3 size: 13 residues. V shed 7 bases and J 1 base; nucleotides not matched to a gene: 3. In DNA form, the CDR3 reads TGTGCCAGCTTGGGACAGGCTTCCTACGAGCAGTACTTC. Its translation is CASLGQASYEQYF.

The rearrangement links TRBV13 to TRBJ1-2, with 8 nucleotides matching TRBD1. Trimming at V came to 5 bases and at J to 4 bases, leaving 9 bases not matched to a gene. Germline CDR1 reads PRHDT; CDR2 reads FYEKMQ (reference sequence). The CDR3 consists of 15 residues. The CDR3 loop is CASSLGQGLGYGYTF. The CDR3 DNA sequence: TGTGCCAGCAGCCTCGGACAGGGCCTCGGCTATGGCTACACCTTC. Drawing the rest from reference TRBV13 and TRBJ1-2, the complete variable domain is AAGVIQSPRHLIKEKRETATLKCYPIPRHDTVYWYQQGPGQDPQFLISFYEKMQSDKGSIPDRFSAQQFSDYHSELNMSSLELGDSALYFCASSLGQGLGYGYTFGSGTRLTVV.

As DNA, the CDR3 is TGTGCCAGTAGTATTGAGGGGGGGCCGGATCAGCCCCAGCATTTT. Encoded protein: CASSIEGGPDQPQHF. The chain recombines TRBV19 with TRBJ1-5; weak D call: TRBD1 (6 bases). The CDR3 has 15 amino acids. Germline V gene lookup returns CDR1 LNHDA and CDR2 SQIVND (reference sequence). Trimming shortened V by 3 bases and J by 5 bases, and 14 bases separated the two germline ends.

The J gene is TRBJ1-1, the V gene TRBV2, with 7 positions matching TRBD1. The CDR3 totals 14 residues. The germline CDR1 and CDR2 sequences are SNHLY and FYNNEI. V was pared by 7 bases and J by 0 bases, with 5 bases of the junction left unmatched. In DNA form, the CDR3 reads TGTGCCAGCACCCCGGGACAGCTGAACACTGAAGCTTTCTTT. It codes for CASTPGQLNTEAFF.

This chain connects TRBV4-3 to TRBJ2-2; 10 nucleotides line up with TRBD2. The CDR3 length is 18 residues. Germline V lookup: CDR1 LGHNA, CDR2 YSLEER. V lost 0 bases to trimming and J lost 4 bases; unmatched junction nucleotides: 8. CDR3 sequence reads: CASSQEKLAGRATGELFF. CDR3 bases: TGCGCCAGCAGCCAAGAAAAACTAGCGGGAAGAGCCACCGGGGAGCTGTTTTTT.